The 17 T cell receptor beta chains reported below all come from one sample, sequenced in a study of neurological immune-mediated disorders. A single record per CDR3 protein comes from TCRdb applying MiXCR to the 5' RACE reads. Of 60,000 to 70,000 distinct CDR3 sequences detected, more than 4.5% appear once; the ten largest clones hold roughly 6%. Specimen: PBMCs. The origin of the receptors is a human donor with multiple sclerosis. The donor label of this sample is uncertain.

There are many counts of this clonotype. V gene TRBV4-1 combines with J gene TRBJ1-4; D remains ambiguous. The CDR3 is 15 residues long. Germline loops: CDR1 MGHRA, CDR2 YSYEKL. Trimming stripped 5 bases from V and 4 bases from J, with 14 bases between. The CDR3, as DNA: TGCGCCAGCAGCTCCGGTGGACGGATTAATGAAAAACTGTTTTTT. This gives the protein CASSSGGRINEKLFF.

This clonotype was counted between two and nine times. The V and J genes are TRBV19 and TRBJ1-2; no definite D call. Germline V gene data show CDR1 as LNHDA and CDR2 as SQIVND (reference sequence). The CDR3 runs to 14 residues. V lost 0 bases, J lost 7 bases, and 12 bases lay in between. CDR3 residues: CASSIELYDRGYTF. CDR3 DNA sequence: TGTGCCAGTAGTATAGAGTTGTATGATCGTGGCTACACCTTC.

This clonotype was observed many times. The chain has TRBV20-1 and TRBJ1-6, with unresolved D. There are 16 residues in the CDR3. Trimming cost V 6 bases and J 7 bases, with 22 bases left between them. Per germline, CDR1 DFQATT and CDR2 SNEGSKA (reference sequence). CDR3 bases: TGCAGTGCCCCTCAGAGGCCTGGCATAGGGAATTCACCCCTCCACTTT. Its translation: CSAPQRPGIGNSPLHF.

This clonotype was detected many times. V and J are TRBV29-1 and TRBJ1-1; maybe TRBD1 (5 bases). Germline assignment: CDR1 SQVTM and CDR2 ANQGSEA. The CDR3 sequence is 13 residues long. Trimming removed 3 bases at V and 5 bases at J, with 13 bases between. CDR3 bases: TGCAGCGTTGATCAGGGCGGGGGGACTGAAGCTTTCTTT. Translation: CSVDQGGGTEAFF.

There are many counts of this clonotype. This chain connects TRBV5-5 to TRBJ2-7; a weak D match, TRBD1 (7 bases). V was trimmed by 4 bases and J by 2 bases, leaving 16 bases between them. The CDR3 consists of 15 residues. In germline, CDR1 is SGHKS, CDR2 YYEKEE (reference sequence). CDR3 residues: CASSPRDSDAYEQYF. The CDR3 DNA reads TGTGCCAGCAGCCCGCGGGACAGCGATGCCTACGAGCAGTACTTC.

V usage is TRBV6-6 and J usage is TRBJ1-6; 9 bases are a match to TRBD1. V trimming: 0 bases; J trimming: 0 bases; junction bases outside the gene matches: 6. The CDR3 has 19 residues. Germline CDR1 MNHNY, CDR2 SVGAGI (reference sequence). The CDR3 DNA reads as TGTGCCAGCAGTTACTCACGGGACAGGGAGCTCTCCTATAATTCACCCCTCCACTTT. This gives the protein CASSYSRDRELSYNSPLHF.

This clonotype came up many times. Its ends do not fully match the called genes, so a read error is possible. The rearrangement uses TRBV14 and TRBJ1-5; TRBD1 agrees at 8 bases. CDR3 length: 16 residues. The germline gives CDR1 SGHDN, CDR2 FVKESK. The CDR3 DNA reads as TGTGCCAGCAGTCCAGGGGGCTACTTTGCCGATCAGCCCCAGCTTTTT. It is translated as CASSPGGYFADQPQLF.

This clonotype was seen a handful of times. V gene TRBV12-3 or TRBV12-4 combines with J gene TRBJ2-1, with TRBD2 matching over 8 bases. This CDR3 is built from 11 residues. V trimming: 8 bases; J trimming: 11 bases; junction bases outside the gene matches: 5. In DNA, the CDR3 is TGTGCCAGCCGCAGCGGGGGTAAGCAGTTCTTC. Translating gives CASRSGGKQFF.

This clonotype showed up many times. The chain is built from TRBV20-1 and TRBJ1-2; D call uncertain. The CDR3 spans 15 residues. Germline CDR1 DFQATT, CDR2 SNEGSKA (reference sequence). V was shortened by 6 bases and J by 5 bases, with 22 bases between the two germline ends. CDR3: CSALAVNLLKYGYTF. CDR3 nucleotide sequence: TGCAGTGCCTTGGCGGTCAACCTTCTAAAATATGGCTACACCTTC.

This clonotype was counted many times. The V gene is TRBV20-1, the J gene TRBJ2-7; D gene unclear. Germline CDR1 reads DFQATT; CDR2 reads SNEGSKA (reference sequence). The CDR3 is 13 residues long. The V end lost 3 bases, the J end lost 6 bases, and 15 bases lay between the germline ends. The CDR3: CSARKSNPGEQYF. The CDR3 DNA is TGCAGTGCTAGGAAAAGTAACCCAGGCGAGCAGTACTTC.

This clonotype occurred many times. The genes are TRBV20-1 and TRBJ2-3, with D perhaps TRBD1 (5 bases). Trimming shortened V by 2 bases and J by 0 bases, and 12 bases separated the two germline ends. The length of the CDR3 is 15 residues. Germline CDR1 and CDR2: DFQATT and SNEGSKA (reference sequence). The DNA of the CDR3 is TGCAGTGCTAGACAGGGCGGCACTAGCACAGATACGCAGTATTTT. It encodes CSARQGGTSTDTQYF.

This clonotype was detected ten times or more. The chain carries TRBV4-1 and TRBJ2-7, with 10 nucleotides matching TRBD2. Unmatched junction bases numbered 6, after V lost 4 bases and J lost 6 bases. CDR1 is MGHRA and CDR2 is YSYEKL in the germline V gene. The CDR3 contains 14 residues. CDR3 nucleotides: TGCGCCAGCAGCCCAGCGGGGGGGCCAGGCGAGCAGTACTTC. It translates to CASSPAGGPGEQYF.

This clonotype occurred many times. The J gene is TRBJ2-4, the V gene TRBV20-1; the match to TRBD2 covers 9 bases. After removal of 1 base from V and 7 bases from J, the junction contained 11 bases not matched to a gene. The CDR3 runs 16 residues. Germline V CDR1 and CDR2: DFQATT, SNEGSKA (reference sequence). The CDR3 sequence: CSARARGGRLGNIQYF. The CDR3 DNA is TGCAGTGCTAGAGCGCGGGGGGGCCGATTGGGGAACATTCAGTACTTC.

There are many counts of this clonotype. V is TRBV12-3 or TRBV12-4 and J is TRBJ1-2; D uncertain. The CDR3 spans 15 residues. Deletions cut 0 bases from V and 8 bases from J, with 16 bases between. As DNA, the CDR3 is TGTGCCAGCAGTTTAGCGTCGTCTTGGGCGGCGGGCTACACCTTC. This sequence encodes CASSLASSWAAGYTF.

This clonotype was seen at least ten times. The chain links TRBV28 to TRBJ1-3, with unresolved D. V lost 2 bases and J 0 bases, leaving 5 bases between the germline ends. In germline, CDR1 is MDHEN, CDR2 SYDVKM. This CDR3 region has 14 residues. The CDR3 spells CASSLPPSGNTIYF. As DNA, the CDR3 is TGTGCCAGCAGTTTACCTCCCTCTGGAAACACCATATATTTT.

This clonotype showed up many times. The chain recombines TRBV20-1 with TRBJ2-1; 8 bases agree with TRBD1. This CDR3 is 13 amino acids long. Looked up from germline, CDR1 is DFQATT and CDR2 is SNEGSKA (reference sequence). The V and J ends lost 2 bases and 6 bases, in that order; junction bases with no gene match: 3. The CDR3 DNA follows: TGCAGTGCTAGACAAACAGGGGGCAATGAGCAGTTCTTC. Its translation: CSARQTGGNEQFF.

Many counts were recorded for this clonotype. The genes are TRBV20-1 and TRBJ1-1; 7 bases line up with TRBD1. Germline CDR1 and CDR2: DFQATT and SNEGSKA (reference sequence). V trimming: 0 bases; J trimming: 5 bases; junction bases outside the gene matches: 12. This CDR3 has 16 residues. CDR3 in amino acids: CSARDPGRGKATEAFF. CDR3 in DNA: TGCAGTGCTAGAGATCCCGGCAGGGGGAAGGCGACTGAAGCTTTCTTT.